Presented here are 25 T cell receptor beta chains from one specimen sequenced in a study of HIV-infected patients and healthy controls. Alpha and beta constant-region primers primed reverse transcription of about 500 ng RNA. Using multiplexing indices, alpha and beta chain libraries were generated apart by chain-specific third strand synthesis. TCRdb passed the 5' RACE reads through MiXCR, listing each CDR3 protein once. The sample consists of about 18,000 distinct CDR3 sequences, 12% of them appearing once. No cell fractionation was done, so the repertoire covers all unsorted peripheral blood T cells. Material: blood. The receptors derive from an adult in good health.

The table lists this clonotype with many counts. The rearrangement links TRBV7-8 to TRBJ2-4; no clear D. In germline, CDR1 is SGHVS, CDR2 FQNEAQ. This CDR3 comprises 16 residues. V was pared by 5 bases and J by 1 base, with 15 bases between. In DNA form, the CDR3 reads TGTGCCAGCAGCCCGCCCCAGTCGTTGGCCAAAAACATTCAGTACTTC. Protein sequence: CASSPPQSLAKNIQYF.

By sample share, this clonotype is medium-sized. The V call is TRBV9, the J call TRBJ2-1, with unresolved D. The germline V gene has CDR1 SGDLS and CDR2 YYNGEE. Trimming took off 4 bases at V and 0 bases at J, with 8 bases between the two ends. The CDR3 is made up of 14 amino acids. CDR3 sequence: CASSLMSSYNEQFF. As DNA, the CDR3 is TGTGCCAGCAGCCTCATGAGCTCCTACAATGAGCAGTTCTTC.

The chain couples TRBV20-1 to TRBJ2-1; a possible D gene is TRBD1 (6 bases). Looked up from germline, CDR1 is DFQATT and CDR2 is SNEGSKA (reference sequence). Trimming left V 1 base short and J 4 bases short, with 14 bases between. CDR3 length: 15 amino acids. CDR3 DNA: TGCAGTGCTAGAGTTGTTGGGGGCTCGTACAATGAGCAGTTCTTC. Translated: CSARVVGGSYNEQFF.

In its sample, this clonotype was seen many times. The chain joins TRBV28 to TRBJ1-2; D may be TRBD1 (5 bases). V lost 1 base and J lost 6, with 12 bases in between. Looked up from germline, CDR1 is MDHEN and CDR2 is SYDVKM. The CDR3 spans 14 residues. Here the CDR3 reads CASSLSGRGHGYTF. As DNA, the CDR3 is TGTGCCAGCAGTTTATCCGGAAGGGGCCATGGCTACACCTTC.

At least ten counts were recorded for this clonotype. The V and J genes are TRBV7-2 and TRBJ2-5, with unresolved D. This CDR3 is 13 amino acids long. CDR1 and CDR2 (germline): SGHTA, FQGNSA. V was pared by 3 bases and J by 4 bases, with 9 bases between. CDR3 amino acids: CASSFGVTETQYF. The DNA of the CDR3 is TGTGCCAGCAGCTTTGGGGTTACAGAGACCCAGTACTTC.

This sequence joins TRBV6-5 and TRBJ1-6, with D possibly matching TRBD1 (5 bases). Trimming shortened V by 4 bases and J by 6 bases, and 13 bases separated the two germline ends. Germline loops: CDR1 MNHEY, CDR2 SVGAGI. This CDR3 has 15 residues. The CDR3 loop reads CASSSDRDGNSPLHF. DNA of the CDR3: TGTGCCAGCAGTTCGGACCGGGACGGTAATTCACCCCTCCACTTT.

The V call is TRBV7-9, the J call TRBJ1-1; no clear D. This CDR3 comprises 13 residues. The germline V gene encodes CDR1 SEHNR and CDR2 FQNEAQ (reference sequence). V was clipped by 3 bases and J by 4 bases, with 9 bases between them. The CDR3 here is CASSFTYGTEAFF. The CDR3 DNA sequence: TGTGCCAGCAGCTTTACTTACGGCACTGAAGCTTTCTTT.

This clonotype occurred a few times. The V and J genes are TRBV21-1 and TRBJ2-7; TRBD1 is the table's D call and was not checked against the DNA. TRBV21-1 is reported as a pseudogene. This CDR3 is 19 amino acids long. The CDR3 sequence: CASSPRGRSPTNPTYEQYF. The CDR3 nucleotides are TGTGCCAGCAGCCCTCGGGGACGGTCACCGACGAATCCTACCTACGAGCAGTACTTC.

At least ten counts were recorded for this clonotype. V usage is TRBV6-5 and J usage is TRBJ2-1; D perhaps matches TRBD1 (5 bases). The length of the CDR3 is 13 residues. Germline loops: CDR1 MNHEY, CDR2 SVGAGI. Trimming cost V 2 bases and J 10 bases, with 12 bases left between them. CDR3 in amino acids: CASSYRVSGEQFF. CDR3 bases: TGTGCCAGCAGTTACCGTGTGTCAGGGGAGCAGTTCTTC.

This clonotype was counted a few times. The rearrangement uses TRBV27 and TRBJ2-7; D not certain. Trimming removed 3 bases from V and 4 bases from J, with 13 bases in between. CDR1 is MNHEY and CDR2 is SMNVEV in the germline V gene (reference sequence). The CDR3 spans 14 residues. The CDR3 coding sequence is TGTGCCAGCAGTTTGGCTGGCCCTATATACGAGCAGTACTTC. Translated: CASSLAGPIYEQYF.

This clonotype is categorized as medium-sized. The CDR3 DNA reads TGTGCCAGCCACCCACCAGGGGCTAGCACTGAAGCTTTCTTT. Protein: CASHPPGASTEAFF. The rearrangement joins TRBV12-3 or TRBV12-4 to TRBJ1-1; a possible D gene is TRBD1 (6 bases). V lost 8 bases to trimming and J lost 4 bases, with 17 bases between them. The CDR3 length is 14 residues.

This clonotype has at least ten counts. CDR3 loop: CASSLRAGSPTYEQYF. CDR3 in DNA: TGTGCCAGCAGTTTACGAGCGGGGAGCCCGACCTACGAGCAGTACTTC. J is TRBJ2-7 and V is TRBV12-3 or TRBV12-4, with TRBD2 matching 7 bases. V dropped 2 bases and J dropped 2; count of bases not matched to a gene: 9. The CDR3 is 16 residues long.

At least ten counts were recorded for this clonotype. The chain has TRBV7-9 and TRBJ1-4; D is unclear. CDR3 length: 12 amino acids. Germline loops: CDR1 SEHNR, CDR2 FQNEAQ (reference sequence). Between the trimmed V and J ends, which lost 5 bases and 8 bases, there was a span of 9 bases. The CDR3 here is CASSLTREKLFF. CDR3 sequence (DNA): TGTGCCAGCAGCCTTACTAGGGAAAAACTGTTTTTT.

This clonotype appeared a few times. The V gene is TRBV6-6, the J gene TRBJ1-5, with a weak D call TRBD1 (6 bases). This CDR3 is 15 amino acids long. V was pared by 4 bases and J by 2 bases, with 12 bases between. In germline, CDR1 is MNHNY, CDR2 SVGAGI (reference sequence). Here the CDR3 reads CASSSGRGRNQPQHF. The CDR3 coding sequence is TGTGCCAGCAGTTCAGGCAGGGGTCGCAATCAGCCCCAGCATTTT.

This clonotype was seen repeatedly, ten times or more. CDR3 coding DNA: TGTGCCATACAGGGGGCCTGGGGCTACACCTTC. Translating gives CAIQGAWGYTF. The chain has TRBV5-4 and TRBJ1-2; TRBD1 matches at 9 bases. The CDR3 loop spans 11 amino acids. Trimming at V came to 9 bases and at J to 8 bases, leaving 5 bases not matched to a gene. CDR1 and CDR2 (germline): SGHNT, YYREEE (reference sequence).

This clonotype is medium-sized by share. This chain connects TRBV7-3 to TRBJ2-3; possible D gene TRBD1, 6 bases. Trimming left V 5 bases short and J 2 bases short, with 14 bases between. CDR1 SGHTA and CDR2 FQGTGA come from the germline V gene. The CDR3 is 15 amino acids. The CDR3 loop is CASSPTGRSTDTQYF. In nucleotides, the CDR3 is TGTGCCAGCAGCCCTACAGGGAGATCCACAGATACGCAGTATTTT.

This chain uses TRBV10-3 with TRBJ1-3, with 7 bases aligning to TRBD1. There are 14 residues in the CDR3. The V and J ends lost 6 bases and 0 bases, in that order; junction bases with no gene match: 2. Germline V gene lookup returns CDR1 ENHRY and CDR2 SYGVKD. The CDR3 coding sequence is TGTGCCATCAGGGACAGGAACTCTGGAAACACCATATATTTT. As protein: CAIRDRNSGNTIYF.

The sample holds a few counts of this clonotype. The chain has TRBV6-5 and TRBJ1-5, with unresolved D. V lost 6 bases, J lost 4 bases, and 16 bases lay in between. Looked up from germline, CDR1 is MNHEY and CDR2 is SVGAGI. The CDR3 is 15 residues long. CDR3: CASREFGVLNQPQHF. In nucleotides, the CDR3 is TGTGCCAGCAGGGAGTTTGGGGTCCTGAATCAGCCCCAGCATTTT.

This clonotype appeared a few times. This sequence joins TRBV19 and TRBJ2-2, with D possibly TRBD1 on 6 matching bases. Germline values: CDR1 LNHDA, CDR2 SQIVND (reference sequence). The CDR3 loop spans 16 amino acids. The V end lost 6 bases, the J end lost 0 bases, and 14 bases lay between the germline ends. The DNA for the CDR3 is TGTGCCAGTAGGACCGGCGGACAGACGAACACCGGGGAGCTGTTTTTT. This gives the protein CASRTGGQTNTGELFF.

The rearrangement links TRBV7-2 to TRBJ2-3, with 9 bases that match TRBD1. CDR1 is SGHTA, CDR2 FQGNSA, per germline. The J segment lost 2 bases and the V segment lost 5 bases, leaving 8 bases of the junction unmatched. This CDR3 has 16 residues. CDR3 region: CASSQGTGLYTDTQYF. The DNA for the CDR3 is TGTGCCAGCAGCCAAGGGACAGGGCTATACACAGATACGCAGTATTTT.

By sample share, this clonotype is medium-sized (0.01 to 0.1%). The V and J genes are TRBV2 and TRBJ2-3; 10 nucleotides match TRBD2. Germline V gives CDR1 SNHLY, CDR2 FYNNEI. The CDR3 totals 14 residues. The trim removed 8 bases at V and 1 base at J, leaving 3 bases unmatched. The CDR3 sequence is CASAGTSGTDTQYF. The CDR3 nucleotides are TGTGCCAGCGCTGGGACTAGCGGCACAGATACGCAGTATTTT.

This sequence joins TRBV5-6 and TRBJ2-1; unclear D gene. The V gene's germline CDR1 is SGHDT and CDR2 YYEEEE. V was pared by 1 base and J by 6 bases, with 2 bases between. The CDR3 is 11 residues long. The DNA of the CDR3 is TGTGCCAGCAGCTTGTTCAATGAGCAGTTCTTC. Translation: CASSLFNEQFF.

This clonotype was counted ten times or more. The chain combines TRBV6-2 or TRBV6-3 with TRBJ2-2, with D perhaps assigned TRBD1 or TRBD2 (5 bases each). There are 16 residues in the CDR3. Trimming removed 7 bases at V and 2 bases at J, with 17 bases between. CDR1 and CDR2 from the germline V gene are MNHEY and SVGEGT. The CDR3 sequence: CASTPFEGLNTGELFF. Written as DNA, the CDR3 is TGTGCCAGCACCCCGTTTGAGGGGCTTAACACCGGGGAGCTGTTTTTT.

The table lists this clonotype with a few counts. V gene TRBV2 combines with J gene TRBJ1-2; tentatively, D is TRBD1 (6 bases). CDR1 and CDR2 (germline): SNHLY, FYNNEI. V was cut by 8 bases and J by 4 bases, with 14 bases left in between. The CDR3 extends over 13 amino acids. CDR3 in amino acids: CASDPQGRYGYTF. CDR3 in DNA: TGTGCCAGCGATCCACAGGGCCGCTATGGCTACACCTTC.

This clonotype was seen ten or more times. The CDR3 reads CSVVRDRLGEQYF. CDR3 bases: TGCAGCGTCGTCCGGGACAGGTTAGGAGAGCAGTACTTC. This sequence joins TRBV29-1 and TRBJ2-7; TRBD1 matches at 8 bases. CDR3 size: 13 residues. Germline lookup yields CDR1 SQVTM and CDR2 ANQGSEA. With 6 bases clipped from V and 7 bases from J, the junction kept 11 bases outside the gene matches.